This TCR beta chain is from a study of blood T cells in healthy people across ages. V was trimmed by 1 base and J by 8 bases, leaving 14 bases between them. Germline CDR1 LGHNA, CDR2 YNFKEQ. There are 14 residues in the CDR3. Using a J-beta primer mix together with a sample-barcoded 5' primer, a second PCR was run for roughly 6 to 11 cycles. MiXCR was run by TCRdb on the 5' RACE reads, yielding one entry per CDR3 protein. In the table there are around 650,000 distinct CDR3 sequences, roughly 43% of which are singletons. About this clonotype itself: Its antigen is currently unknown.

Study-wide results and caveats: Fewer expanded clones and more diversity marked long-lived versus aged donors.

Source material: blood. This receptor was identified in a man older than 75 in good health. J is TRBJ1-2 and V is TRBV4-2; D perhaps matches TRBD1 (5 bases). The CDR3, as DNA: TGTGCCAGCAGCCAAGTTTCGGGGGAGAGCGGCTACACCTTC. Protein sequence: CASSQVSGESGYTF.